This T cell receptor beta chain originates from a study of cytomegalovirus exposure and HLA in healthy donors. Overall study findings and caveats: The authors confirmed in vitro that a few CMV-associated chains were specific for CMV antigens. The authors assumed roughly uniform sequencing depth across donors for presence/absence analyses.

Use of 60 Vbeta and 13 Jbeta primers characterized the PCR. The protocol was immunoSEQ multiplex PCR, while the TCRdb copy is restricted to in-frame clones and leaves out a portion. The sample holds around 62,000 clones, 80% to 90% seen once. Turning to this clone: Its antigen is undetermined.

Material: PBMCs. The receptor's source is a young woman in good health and CMV-seronegative.

CDR3 sequence: CAWSVSGQGARTF. Written as DNA, the CDR3 is TGTGCCTGGAGTGTAAGCGGCCAGGGGGCAAGGACCTTC. The J gene is TRBJ1-2, the V gene TRBV30; 8 positions match TRBD1. After removal of 0 bases from V and 14 bases from J, the junction contained 11 bases not matched to a gene. Germline V gives CDR1 GTSNPN, CDR2 SVGIG (reference sequence). This CDR3 has 13 residues.